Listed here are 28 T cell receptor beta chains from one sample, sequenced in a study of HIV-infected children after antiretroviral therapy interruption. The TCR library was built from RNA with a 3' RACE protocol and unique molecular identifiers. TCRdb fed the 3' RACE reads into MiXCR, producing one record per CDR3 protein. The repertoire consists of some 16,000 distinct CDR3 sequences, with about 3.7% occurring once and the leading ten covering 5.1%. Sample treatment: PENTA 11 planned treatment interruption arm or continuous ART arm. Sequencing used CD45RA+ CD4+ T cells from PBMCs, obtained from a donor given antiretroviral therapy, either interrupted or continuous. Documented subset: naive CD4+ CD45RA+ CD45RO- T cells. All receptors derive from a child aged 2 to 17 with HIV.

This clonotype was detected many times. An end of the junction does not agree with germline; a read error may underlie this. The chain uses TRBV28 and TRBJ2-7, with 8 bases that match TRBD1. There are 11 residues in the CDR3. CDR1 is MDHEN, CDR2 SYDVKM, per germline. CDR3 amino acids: CASSLDRGLDF. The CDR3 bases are TGTGCCAGCAGCCTTGACAGGGGTCTAGACTTC.

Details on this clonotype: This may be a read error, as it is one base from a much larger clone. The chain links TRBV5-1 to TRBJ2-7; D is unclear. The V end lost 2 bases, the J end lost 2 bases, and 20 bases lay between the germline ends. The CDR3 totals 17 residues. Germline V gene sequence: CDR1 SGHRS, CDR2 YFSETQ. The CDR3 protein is CASSLGCVLLKTYEQYF. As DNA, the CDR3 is TGCGCCAGCAGCTTAGGGTGTGTACTCCTAAAAACCTACGAGCAGTACTTC.

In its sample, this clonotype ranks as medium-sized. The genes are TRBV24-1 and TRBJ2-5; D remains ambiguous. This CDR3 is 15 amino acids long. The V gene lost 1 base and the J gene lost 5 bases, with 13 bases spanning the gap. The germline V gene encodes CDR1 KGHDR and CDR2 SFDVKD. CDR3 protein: CATSDFPGSGETQYF. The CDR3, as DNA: TGTGCCACCAGTGATTTCCCCGGGTCCGGGGAGACCCAGTACTTC.

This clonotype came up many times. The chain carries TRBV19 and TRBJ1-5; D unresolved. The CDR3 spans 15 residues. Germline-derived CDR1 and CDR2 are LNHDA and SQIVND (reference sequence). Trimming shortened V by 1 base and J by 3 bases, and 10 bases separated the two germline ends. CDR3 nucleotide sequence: TGTGCCAGTAGTATAGTATTGTCCAACAATCAGCCCCAGCATTTT. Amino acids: CASSIVLSNNQPQHF.

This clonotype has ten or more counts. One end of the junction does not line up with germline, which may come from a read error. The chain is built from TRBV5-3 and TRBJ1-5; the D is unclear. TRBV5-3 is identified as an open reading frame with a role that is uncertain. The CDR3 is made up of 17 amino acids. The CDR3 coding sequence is TGTGTCAGAAGGAATCGTTGGCCCAGGATCAACGGTCAGCCCCAGCATTTT. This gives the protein CVRRNRWPRINGQPQHF.

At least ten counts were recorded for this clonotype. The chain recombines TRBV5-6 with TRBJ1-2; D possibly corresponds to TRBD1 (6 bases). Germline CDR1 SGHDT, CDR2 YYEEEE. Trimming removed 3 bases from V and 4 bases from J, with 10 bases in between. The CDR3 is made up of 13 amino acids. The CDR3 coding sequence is TGTGCCAGCAGCTCGGGGGCAGTCTATGGCTACACCTTC. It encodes CASSSGAVYGYTF.

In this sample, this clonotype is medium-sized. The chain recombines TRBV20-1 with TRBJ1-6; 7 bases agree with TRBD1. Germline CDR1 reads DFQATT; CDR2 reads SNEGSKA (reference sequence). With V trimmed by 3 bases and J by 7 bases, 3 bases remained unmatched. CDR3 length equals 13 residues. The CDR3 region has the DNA TGCAGTGCTAGTGGGACAGCGAATTCACCCCTCCACTTT. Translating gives CSASGTANSPLHF.

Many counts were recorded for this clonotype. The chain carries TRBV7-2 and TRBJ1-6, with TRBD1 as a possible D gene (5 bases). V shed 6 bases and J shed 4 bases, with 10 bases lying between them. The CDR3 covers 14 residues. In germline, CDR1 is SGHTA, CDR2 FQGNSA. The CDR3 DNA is TGTGCCAGCAGATCCGGACAATATAATTCACCCCTCCACTTT. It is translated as CASRSGQYNSPLHF.

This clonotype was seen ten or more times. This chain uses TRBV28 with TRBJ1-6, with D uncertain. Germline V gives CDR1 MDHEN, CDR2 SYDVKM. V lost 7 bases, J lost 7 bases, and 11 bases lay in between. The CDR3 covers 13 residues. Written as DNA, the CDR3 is TGTGCCAGCACCCGAGGCGAGAATTCACCCCTCCACTTT. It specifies CASTRGENSPLHF.

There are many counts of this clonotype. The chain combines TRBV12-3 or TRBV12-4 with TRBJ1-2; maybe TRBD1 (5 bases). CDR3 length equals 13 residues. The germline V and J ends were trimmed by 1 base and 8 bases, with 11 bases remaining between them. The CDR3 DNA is TGTGCCAGCAGTTTAGGGCAGGGAGAAGGCTACACCTTC. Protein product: CASSLGQGEGYTF.

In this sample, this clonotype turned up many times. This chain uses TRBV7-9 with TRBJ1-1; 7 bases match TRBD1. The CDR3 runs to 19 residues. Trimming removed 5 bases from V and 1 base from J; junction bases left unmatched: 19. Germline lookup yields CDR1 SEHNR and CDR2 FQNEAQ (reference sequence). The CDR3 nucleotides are TGTGCCAGCAGCCCCCGGAGCCCAATCTTGACAGGGCCGAACACTGAAGCTTTCTTT. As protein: CASSPRSPILTGPNTEAFF.

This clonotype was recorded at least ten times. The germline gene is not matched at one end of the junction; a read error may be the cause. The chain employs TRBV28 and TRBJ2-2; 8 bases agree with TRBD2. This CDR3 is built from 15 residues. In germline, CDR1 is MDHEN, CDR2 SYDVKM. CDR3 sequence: CASSPRGGDTGQLYF. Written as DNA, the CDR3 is TGTGCTAGCAGTCCCCGGGGGGGTGACACCGGGCAGCTCTACTTT.

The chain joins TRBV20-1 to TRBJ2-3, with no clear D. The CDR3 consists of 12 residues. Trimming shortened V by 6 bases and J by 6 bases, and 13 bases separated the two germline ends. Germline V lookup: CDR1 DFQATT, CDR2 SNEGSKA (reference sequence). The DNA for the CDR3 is TGCAGTGCCAAGTTCATTTTGGATACGCAGTATTTT. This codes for CSAKFILDTQYF.

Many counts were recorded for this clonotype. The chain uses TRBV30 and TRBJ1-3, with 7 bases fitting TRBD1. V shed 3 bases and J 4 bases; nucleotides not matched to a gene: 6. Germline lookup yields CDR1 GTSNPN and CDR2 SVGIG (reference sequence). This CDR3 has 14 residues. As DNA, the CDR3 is TGTGCCTGGAGAGGGCCAGGGGGAGGAAACACCATATATTTT. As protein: CAWRGPGGGNTIYF.

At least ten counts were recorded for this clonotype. DNA of the CDR3: TGCGCCAGCAGTGGCGCCGGACCGCCCGATACGCAGTATTTT. Its protein is CASSGAGPPDTQYF. The chain links TRBV5-1 to TRBJ2-3; D call uncertain. The CDR3 is made up of 14 amino acids. The V gene lost 5 bases and the J gene lost 6 bases, with 16 bases spanning the gap. Germline CDR1 SGHRS, CDR2 YFSETQ.

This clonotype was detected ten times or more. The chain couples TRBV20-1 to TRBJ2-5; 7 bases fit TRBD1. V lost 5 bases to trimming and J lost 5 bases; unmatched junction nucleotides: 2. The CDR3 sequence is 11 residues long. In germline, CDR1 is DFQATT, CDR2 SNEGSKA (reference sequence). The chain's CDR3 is CSAQGEETQYF. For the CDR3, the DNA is TGCAGTGCTCAGGGGGAGGAGACCCAGTACTTC.

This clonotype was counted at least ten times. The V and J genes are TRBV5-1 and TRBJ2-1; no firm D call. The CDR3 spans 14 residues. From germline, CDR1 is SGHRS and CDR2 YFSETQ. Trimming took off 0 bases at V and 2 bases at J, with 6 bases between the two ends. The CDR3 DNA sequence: TGCGCCAGCAGCTTGGACCCAGCCTACAATGAGCAGTTCTTC. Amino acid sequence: CASSLDPAYNEQFF. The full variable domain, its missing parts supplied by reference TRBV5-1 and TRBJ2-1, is KAGVTQTPRYLIKTRGQQVTLSCSPISGHRSVSWYQQTPGQGLQFLFEYFSETQRNKGNFPGRFSGRQFSNSRSEMNVSTLELGDSALYLCASSLDPAYNEQFFGPGTRLTVL.

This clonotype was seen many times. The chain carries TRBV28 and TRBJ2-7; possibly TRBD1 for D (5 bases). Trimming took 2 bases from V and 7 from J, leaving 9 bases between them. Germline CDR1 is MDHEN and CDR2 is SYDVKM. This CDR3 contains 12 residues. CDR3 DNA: TGTGCCAGCAGTTTAGGTTCAGGGGAGCAGTACTTC. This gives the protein CASSLGSGEQYF.

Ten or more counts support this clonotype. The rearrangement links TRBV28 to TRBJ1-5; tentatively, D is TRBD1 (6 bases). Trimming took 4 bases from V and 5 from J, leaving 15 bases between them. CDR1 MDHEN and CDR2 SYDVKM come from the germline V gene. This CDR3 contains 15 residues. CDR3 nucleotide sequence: TGTGCCAGCAGTTCCGGGGGGCCCATCCATCAGCCCCAGCATTTT. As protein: CASSSGGPIHQPQHF. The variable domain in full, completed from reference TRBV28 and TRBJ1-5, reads DVKVTQSSRYLVKRTGEKVFLECVQDMDHENMFWYRQDPGLGLRLIYFSYDVKMKEKGDIPEGYSVSREKKERFSLILESASTNQTSMYLCASSSGGPIHQPQHFGDGTRLSIL.

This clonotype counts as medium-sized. CDR3 nucleotides: TGTGCCAGCAGTTTGAGAGTGGTAAAGACCCAGTACTTC. Amino acids: CASSLRVVKTQYF. This rearrangement joins TRBV12-3 or TRBV12-4 to TRBJ2-5; D not certain. V lost 3 bases and J lost 6, with 11 bases in between. The CDR3 extends over 13 amino acids.

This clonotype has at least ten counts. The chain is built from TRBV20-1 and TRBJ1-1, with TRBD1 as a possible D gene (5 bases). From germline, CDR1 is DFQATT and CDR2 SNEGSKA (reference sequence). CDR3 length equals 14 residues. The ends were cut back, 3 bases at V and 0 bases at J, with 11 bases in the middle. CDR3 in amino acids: CSASSRTMNTEAFF. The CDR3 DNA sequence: TGCAGTGCTAGTTCCCGGACAATGAACACTGAAGCTTTCTTT.

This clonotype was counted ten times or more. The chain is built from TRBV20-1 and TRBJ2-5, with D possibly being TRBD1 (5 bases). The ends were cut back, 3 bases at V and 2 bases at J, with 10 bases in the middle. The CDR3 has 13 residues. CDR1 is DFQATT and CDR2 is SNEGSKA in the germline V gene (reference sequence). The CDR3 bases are TGCAGTGCTAGGCGCGACAGACAAGAGACCCAGTACTTC. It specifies CSARRDRQETQYF.

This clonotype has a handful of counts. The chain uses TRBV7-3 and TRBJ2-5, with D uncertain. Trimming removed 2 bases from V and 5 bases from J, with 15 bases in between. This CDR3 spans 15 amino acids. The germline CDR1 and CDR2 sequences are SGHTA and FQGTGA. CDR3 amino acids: CASSLGLTGYETQYF. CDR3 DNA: TGTGCCAGCAGCTTAGGTCTGACGGGCTACGAGACCCAGTACTTC.

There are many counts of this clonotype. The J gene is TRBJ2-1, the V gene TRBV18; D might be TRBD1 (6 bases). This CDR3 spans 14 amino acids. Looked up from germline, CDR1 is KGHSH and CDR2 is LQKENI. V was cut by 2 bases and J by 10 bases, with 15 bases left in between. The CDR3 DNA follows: TGTGCCAGCTCACCATTCCGAGGGGGAGAGGAGCAGTTCTTC. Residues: CASSPFRGGEEQFF.

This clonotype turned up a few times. In DNA, the CDR3 is TGTGCCAGCAGTGATGGCAGGGGGCCGGGCACTGAAGCTTTCTTT. Translating it yields CASSDGRGPGTEAFF. This sequence joins TRBV13 and TRBJ1-1; 8 bases line up with TRBD1. The V and J ends lost 6 bases and 4 bases, in that order; junction bases with no gene match: 10. This CDR3 is built from 15 residues. CDR1 is PRHDT, CDR2 FYEKMQ, per germline (reference sequence).

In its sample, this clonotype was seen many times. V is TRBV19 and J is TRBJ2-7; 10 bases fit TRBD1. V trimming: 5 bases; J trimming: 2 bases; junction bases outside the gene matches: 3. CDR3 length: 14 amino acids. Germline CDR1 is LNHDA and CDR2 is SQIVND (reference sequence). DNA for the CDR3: TGTGCCAGTAGTCGGGGACAGGGGACCTACGAGCAGTACTTC. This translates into CASSRGQGTYEQYF.

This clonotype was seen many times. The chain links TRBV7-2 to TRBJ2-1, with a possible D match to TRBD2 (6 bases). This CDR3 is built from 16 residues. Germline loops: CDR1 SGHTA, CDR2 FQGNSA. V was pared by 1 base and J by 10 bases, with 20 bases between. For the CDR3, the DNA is TGTGCCAGCAGCTTAGGTGGCGGGATGGGCCCCAACGAGCAGTTCTTC. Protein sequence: CASSLGGGMGPNEQFF.

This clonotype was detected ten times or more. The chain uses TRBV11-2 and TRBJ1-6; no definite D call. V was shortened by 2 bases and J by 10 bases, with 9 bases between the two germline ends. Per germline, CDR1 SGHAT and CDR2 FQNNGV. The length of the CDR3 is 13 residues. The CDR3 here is CASSLLQRSPLHF. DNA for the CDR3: TGTGCCAGCAGCTTATTGCAGAGATCACCCCTCCACTTT.